The 20 T cell receptor beta chains below come from one sample, sequenced in a study of T cell responses to AZD1222 COVID-19 vaccine. Assay used: immunoSEQ multiplex PCR; TCRdb lists only in-frame clones, some missing. The sample has about 150,000 clones, about 87% seen once. Source: peripheral blood, taken 28 days after the second AZD1222 dose. The source of these receptors is an adult who received the AZD1222 COVID-19 vaccine.

This clone showed up just a few times. The V gene is TRBV4-2, the J gene TRBJ2-7; TRBD2 agrees at 14 bases. With V trimmed by 0 bases and J by 2 bases, 6 bases remained unmatched. The CDR3 consists of 18 residues. From germline, CDR1 is LGHNA and CDR2 YNFKEQ. Here the CDR3 reads CASSQDLGLAGETYEQYF. CDR3 nucleotides: TGTGCCAGCAGCCAAGATCTGGGACTAGCGGGGGAGACCTACGAGCAGTACTTC.

The chain links TRBV28 to TRBJ2-2; D uncertain. The V gene's germline CDR1 is MDHEN and CDR2 SYDVKM. V was pared by 5 bases and J by 4 bases, with 14 bases between. This CDR3 is built from 15 residues. CDR3: CASSPLPKTTGELFF. In DNA form, the CDR3 reads TGTGCCAGCAGTCCCCTCCCGAAAACCACCGGGGAGCTGTTTTTT.

The chain joins TRBV2 to TRBJ1-2, with D hard to call. Per germline, CDR1 SNHLY and CDR2 FYNNEI. The CDR3 sequence is 13 residues long. Trimming removed 6 bases from V and 1 base from J, with 9 bases in between. The CDR3 DNA reads as TGTGCCAGCAGGACTGGACTTAACTATGGCTACACCTTC. Translating it yields CASRTGLNYGYTF.

The sample holds a few counts of this clone. CDR3: CASSVYAGLSGNTIYF. Here the CDR3 DNA reads TGTGCCAGTAGTGTCTATGCGGGGCTCTCTGGAAACACCATATATTTT. The chain carries TRBV19 and TRBJ1-3; D might be TRBD1 (5 bases). V lost 5 bases and J 0 bases, leaving 14 bases between the germline ends. The CDR3 is 16 residues long. Germline V gene data show CDR1 as LNHDA and CDR2 as SQIVND (reference sequence). Variable domain in full (rest from reference TRBV19 and TRBJ1-3): DGGITQSPKYLFRKEGQNVTLSCEQNLNHDAMYWYRQDPGQGLRLIYYSQIVNDFQKGDIAEGYSVSREKKESFPLTVTSAQKNPTAFYLCASSVYAGLSGNTIYFGEGSWLTVV.

This rearrangement joins TRBV5-1 to TRBJ1-4, with D possibly TRBD1 on 5 matching bases. Germline V gives CDR1 SGHRS, CDR2 YFSETQ. CDR3 length: 16 residues. V was pared by 4 bases and J by 0 bases, with 13 bases between. The chain's CDR3 is CASSPVGAATNEKLFF. In DNA, the CDR3 is TGCGCCAGCAGCCCCGTCGGGGCCGCAACTAATGAAAAACTGTTTTTT.

Concerning this clone itself: The same CDR3 is also encoded by other DNA sequences in this sample. This sequence joins TRBV9 and TRBJ2-2, with D possibly matching TRBD1 (5 bases). The CDR3 spans 14 residues. V was trimmed by 2 bases and J by 1 base, leaving 6 bases between them. Per the germline V gene, CDR1 is SGDLS and CDR2 is YYNGEE. CDR3 DNA sequence: TGTGCCAGCAGCGTTACAGGGAACACCGGGGAGCTGTTTTTT. It encodes CASSVTGNTGELFF. The full variable domain, rest sourced from reference TRBV9 and TRBJ2-2, is DSGVTQTPKHLITATGQRVTLRCSPRSGDLSVYWYQQSLDQGLQFLIQYYNGEERAKGNILERFSAQQFPDLHSELNLSSLELGDSALYFCASSVTGNTGELFFGEGSRLTVL.

The CDR3 DNA follows: TGTGCCAGCACCCAGTTCCGAGCGGGAGGTCAAGATACGCAGTATTTT. This codes for CASTQFRAGGQDTQYF. The chain uses TRBV7-8 and TRBJ2-3; the match to TRBD2 covers 9 bases. This CDR3 region has 16 residues. Losses at the gene ends were 7 bases for V and 5 bases for J; bases not matched to a gene: 13. Germline loops: CDR1 SGHVS, CDR2 FQNEAQ.

The CDR3 nucleotides read TGTGCCAGTAGTATAGACGCCATCGAAAAACTGTTTTTT. Protein product: CASSIDAIEKLFF. The V gene is TRBV19, the J gene TRBJ1-4; unclear D gene. This CDR3 has 13 amino acids. Looked up from germline, CDR1 is LNHDA and CDR2 is SQIVND (reference sequence). Trimming pared 0 bases from V and 8 bases from J, leaving 7 bases between.

The chain combines TRBV30 with TRBJ1-3; D is unclear. With 3 bases removed from V and 0 bases from J, the gap between germline ends came to 0 bases. This CDR3 comprises 11 residues. Germline loops: CDR1 GTSNPN, CDR2 SVGIG (reference sequence). CDR3 sequence (DNA): TGTGCCTGGAGCTCTGGAAACACCATATATTTT. Translation: CAWSSGNTIYF. The whole variable domain, remainder taken from reference TRBV30 and TRBJ1-3, is SQTIHQWPATLVQPVGSPLSLECTVEGTSNPNLYWYRQAAGRGLQLLFYSVGIGQISSEVPQNLSASRPQDRQFILSSKKLLLSDSGFYLCAWSSGNTIYFGEGSWLTVV.

The chain is built from TRBV28 and TRBJ2-1; 8 bases map to TRBD1. Germline values: CDR1 MDHEN, CDR2 SYDVKM. Trimming took 6 bases from V and 5 from J; bases not matched to a gene: 9. CDR3 length: 15 amino acids. The CDR3 spells CASSSTGTGDNEQFF. Written as DNA, the CDR3 is TGTGCCAGCAGCTCAACCGGGACAGGCGACAATGAGCAGTTCTTC.

The chain employs TRBV6-5 and TRBJ1-3; D not certain. Trimming removed 2 bases from V and 0 bases from J, with 11 bases in between. Looked up from germline, CDR1 is MNHEY and CDR2 is SVGAGI. The CDR3 is made up of 16 amino acids. The CDR3 DNA sequence: TGTGCCAGCAGTTACGGAGGACGTACCTCTGGAAACACCATATATTTT. Translated: CASSYGGRTSGNTIYF.

The V and J genes are TRBV7-9 and TRBJ1-4; D is undetermined. CDR3 length: 15 amino acids. V dropped 1 base and J dropped 0 bases, with 6 bases sitting between them. CDR1 is SEHNR and CDR2 is FQNEAQ in the germline V gene (reference sequence). CDR3: CASSLDSSTNEKLFF. The CDR3 bases are TGTGCCAGCAGCTTAGACAGCTCAACTAATGAAAAACTGTTTTTT. The entire variable domain, with the rest obtained from reference TRBV7-9 and TRBJ1-4, is as follows: DTGVSQNPRHKITKRGQNVTFRCDPISEHNRLYWYRQTLGQGPEFLTYFQNEAQLEKSRLLSDRFSAERPKGSFSTLEIQRTEQGDSAMYLCASSLDSSTNEKLFFGSGTQLSVL.

The chain employs TRBV7-3 and TRBJ2-1; TRBD2 matches 8 bases. This CDR3 contains 14 residues. Germline CDR1 reads SGHTA; CDR2 reads FQGTGA. V lost 5 bases and J lost 14; bases outside the gene matches: 14. CDR3 region: CASSPSGRAGVEFF. As DNA, the CDR3 is TGTGCCAGCAGCCCCAGCGGGAGAGCAGGGGTGGAGTTCTTC.

V and J are TRBV27 and TRBJ2-7, with D perhaps matching TRBD1 (6 bases). V lost 6 bases to trimming and J lost 0 bases, with 15 bases between them. The germline V gene encodes CDR1 MNHEY and CDR2 SMNVEV (reference sequence). The CDR3 has 15 residues. The CDR3 region is CASSHRDTISYEQYF. DNA of the CDR3: TGTGCCAGCAGCCACCGGGACACCATCTCCTACGAGCAGTACTTC.

V is TRBV28 and J is TRBJ2-7; 10 bases map to TRBD1. The length of the CDR3 is 15 residues. With V trimmed by 5 bases and J by 5 bases, 9 bases remained unmatched. In germline, CDR1 is MDHEN, CDR2 SYDVKM. The CDR3 sequence is CASSRTGTGVHEQYF. CDR3 bases: TGTGCCAGCAGTAGAACCGGGACAGGGGTCCACGAGCAGTACTTC.

The table lists this clone with a count of one. V and J are TRBV6-5 and TRBJ2-7; TRBD1 matches 11 bases. Germline V lookup: CDR1 MNHEY, CDR2 SVGAGI. Losses at the gene ends were 7 bases for V and 4 bases for J; bases not matched to a gene: 9. The CDR3 totals 15 residues. Here the CDR3 DNA reads TGTGCCAGCATACCCGGGACAGGGGGGATTTACGAGCAGTACTTC. It yields the protein CASIPGTGGIYEQYF.

This rearrangement joins TRBV25-1 to TRBJ1-6; possibly TRBD1 for D (5 bases). The CDR3 totals 14 residues. Looked up from germline, CDR1 is MGHDK and CDR2 is SYGVNS. V lost 6 bases and J 4 bases, leaving 10 bases between the germline ends. The CDR3 region is CASSRDAYNSPLHF. The CDR3 DNA sequence: TGTGCCAGCAGCCGGGACGCATATAATTCACCCCTCCACTTT.

The gene calls are TRBV28 and TRBJ1-3; D call uncertain. Germline loops: CDR1 MDHEN, CDR2 SYDVKM. V was trimmed by 1 base and J by 0 bases, leaving 10 bases between them. The CDR3 loop spans 16 amino acids. The CDR3 loop is CASSLLAAGSGNTIYF. DNA for the CDR3: TGTGCCAGCAGTTTATTGGCAGCCGGCTCTGGAAACACCATATATTTT.

There are a few counts of this clone. The rearrangement joins TRBV4-1 to TRBJ1-5; D gene unclear. Germline values: CDR1 MGHRA, CDR2 YSYEKL. This CDR3 contains 15 residues. V gave up 4 bases and J gave up 0 bases, with 10 bases separating them. In DNA, the CDR3 is TGCGCCAGCAGCCCGAACCTCAATAGCAATCAGCCCCAGCATTTT. Its protein is CASSPNLNSNQPQHF.

This sequence joins TRBV10-3 and TRBJ2-3, with 11 bases identical to TRBD2. Germline-derived CDR1 and CDR2 are ENHRY and SYGVKD. This CDR3 has 16 residues. The V gene end was trimmed by 3 bases and the J gene end by 1 base; junction bases not matched to a gene: 3. CDR3 coding DNA: TGTGCCATCAGTGATGGGACTAGCGGTCGCACAGATACGCAGTATTTT. It translates to CAISDGTSGRTDTQYF.